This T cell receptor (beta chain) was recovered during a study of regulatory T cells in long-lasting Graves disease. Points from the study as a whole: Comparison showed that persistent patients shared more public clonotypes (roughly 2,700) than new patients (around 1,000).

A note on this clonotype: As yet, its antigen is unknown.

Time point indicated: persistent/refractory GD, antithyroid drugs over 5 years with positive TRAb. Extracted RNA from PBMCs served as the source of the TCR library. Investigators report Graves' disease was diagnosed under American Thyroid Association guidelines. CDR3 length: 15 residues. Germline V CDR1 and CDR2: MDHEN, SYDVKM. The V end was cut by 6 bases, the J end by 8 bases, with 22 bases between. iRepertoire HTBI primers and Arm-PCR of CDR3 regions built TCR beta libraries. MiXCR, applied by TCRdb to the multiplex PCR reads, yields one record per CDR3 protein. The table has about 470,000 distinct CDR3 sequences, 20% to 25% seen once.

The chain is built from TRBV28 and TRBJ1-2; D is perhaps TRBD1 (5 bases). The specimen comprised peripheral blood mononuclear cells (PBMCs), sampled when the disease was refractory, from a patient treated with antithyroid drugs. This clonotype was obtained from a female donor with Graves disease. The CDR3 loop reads CASRTGTRRGEGYTF. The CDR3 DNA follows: TGTGCCAGCAGAACAGGCACCCGAAGAGGAGAGGGCTACACCTTC.